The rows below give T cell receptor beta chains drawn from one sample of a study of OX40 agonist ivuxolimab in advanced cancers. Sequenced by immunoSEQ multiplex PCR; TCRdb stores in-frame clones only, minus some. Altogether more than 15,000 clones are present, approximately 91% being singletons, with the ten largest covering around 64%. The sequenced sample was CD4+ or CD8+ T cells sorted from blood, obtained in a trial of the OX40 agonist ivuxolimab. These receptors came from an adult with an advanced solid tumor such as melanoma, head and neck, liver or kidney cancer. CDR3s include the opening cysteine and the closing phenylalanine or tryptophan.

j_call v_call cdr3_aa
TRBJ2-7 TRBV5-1 CASSLRDSPYEQYF
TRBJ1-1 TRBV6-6 CASSTDRTKAFF
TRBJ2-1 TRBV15 CATSESGSANEQFF
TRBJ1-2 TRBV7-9 CASSFWRGLKVNYGYTF
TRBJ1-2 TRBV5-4 CASSRRGPAGYTF
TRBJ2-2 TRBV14 CASSQNIGVDGELFF
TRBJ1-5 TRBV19 CASSIGDILTYSNQPQHF
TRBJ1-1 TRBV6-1 CASSEGINTEAFF
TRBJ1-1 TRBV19 CASSMPSTSEAFF
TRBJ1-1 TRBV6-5 CASSPDSGNTEAFF
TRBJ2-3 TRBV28 CASSQTGGPSTDTQYF
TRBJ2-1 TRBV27 CASSLRGGMNEQFF
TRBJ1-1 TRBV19 CASSIITEAFF
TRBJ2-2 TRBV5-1 CASSPHPTSGVDTGELFF
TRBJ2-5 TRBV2 CASSELTRGPPQYF
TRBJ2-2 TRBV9 CASTGAGGPGELFF
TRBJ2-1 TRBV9 CASSAPGPWHNEQFF